The rows below give T cell receptor beta chains drawn from one sample of a study of PD-L1 blockade in urothelial cancer. Produced via immunoSEQ multiplex PCR; TCRdb's table is partial and in-frame only. Of roughly 120,000 clones listed, 65% to 85% are singletons. The sample here was PBMCs, taken around atezolizumab (anti-PD-L1) treatment. The receptors derive from a man in his fifties with urothelial cancer. CDR3s leave out the opening cysteine and the closing phenylalanine or tryptophan. A D gene is named only where the DNA matches it firmly. Clone size is stated in some rows and not others, as once, few, many or a class when expanded.

d_gene: -
v_gene: TRBV6-5
abundance: -
CDR3aa: ASRRSSGANVLT

d_gene: TRBD2
v_gene: TRBV10-3
abundance: -
CDR3aa: AISGGTSGRPSSYNEQF

d_gene: -
v_gene: TRBV5-4
abundance: -
CDR3aa: ASSFGGSYEQY

d_gene: -
v_gene: TRBV28
abundance: -
CDR3aa: ASRAGNPAF

d_gene: TRBD2
v_gene: TRBV9
abundance: few
CDR3aa: ASSVAQGLAGGPTYEQY

d_gene: -
v_gene: TRBV18
abundance: -
CDR3aa: ASSPAPGDQPQH

d_gene: -
v_gene: TRBV10-3
abundance: -
CDR3aa: AIGSGTDIGGTQY

d_gene: TRBD1
v_gene: TRBV27
abundance: -
CDR3aa: ASSSQGAKETQY

d_gene: -
v_gene: TRBV15
abundance: -
CDR3aa: ATSRAHYNEQF

d_gene: TRBD1
v_gene: TRBV18
abundance: -
CDR3aa: ASSPPGTGVFYEQY

d_gene: -
v_gene: TRBV30
abundance: -
CDR3aa: AWSKPTAFSNQPQH

d_gene: TRBD2
v_gene: TRBV14
abundance: -
CDR3aa: ASSHLTSGSRETQY

d_gene: -
v_gene: TRBV7-6
abundance: -
CDR3aa: ASSLTSSAGAGETQY

d_gene: -
v_gene: TRBV27
abundance: -
CDR3aa: ASMARGSNQPQH

d_gene: -
v_gene: TRBV6-5
abundance: -
CDR3aa: ASSLRQTNYGYT

d_gene: -
v_gene: TRBV6-1
abundance: -
CDR3aa: ASSEARHSGQETQY

d_gene: TRBD2
v_gene: TRBV27
abundance: -
CDR3aa: ASSPKRLAGSGEQF

d_gene: -
v_gene: TRBV6-1
abundance: -
CDR3aa: ASSPVTVQNSPLH

d_gene: -
v_gene: TRBV19
abundance: -
CDR3aa: ASRADWARSNTEAF

d_gene: -
v_gene: TRBV28
abundance: few
CDR3aa: ASSFGSRSYGYT

d_gene: TRBD2
v_gene: TRBV30
abundance: -
CDR3aa: ACLAVPYEQY

d_gene: TRBD2
v_gene: TRBV11-3
abundance: -
CDR3aa: ASSYGLESDTQY

d_gene: -
v_gene: TRBV14
abundance: -
CDR3aa: ASSQLVSEAF

d_gene: -
v_gene: TRBV6-1
abundance: once
CDR3aa: ASSEGYRKQGGTQY

d_gene: -
v_gene: TRBV5-1
abundance: -
CDR3aa: ASSPAAGYSGNTIY

d_gene: TRBD1
v_gene: TRBV11-2
abundance: once
CDR3aa: ASSPGQGQQPQH

d_gene: -
v_gene: TRBV25-1
abundance: few
CDR3aa: ASSDRGYEQY

d_gene: -
v_gene: TRBV28
abundance: -
CDR3aa: ASRPFQVTTEAF

d_gene: TRBD2
v_gene: TRBV7-9
abundance: once
CDR3aa: ASSPGTSGRAGYNEQF

d_gene: TRBD1
v_gene: TRBV15
abundance: -
CDR3aa: ATSIPSGQVTDTQY

d_gene: -
v_gene: TRBV27
abundance: -
CDR3aa: ASSLFGTDTQY

d_gene: -
v_gene: TRBV28
abundance: -
CDR3aa: ASSLRGFGEQY

d_gene: TRBD2
v_gene: TRBV7-3
abundance: -
CDR3aa: ASSLGLASETQY